The 21 T cell receptor beta chains presented below share a single source sample, sequenced in a study of cytomegalovirus exposure and HLA in healthy donors. 60 Vbeta and 13 Jbeta primers were used in PCR. TCRdb's table, derived via immunoSEQ multiplex PCR, lists solely in-frame clones and lacks some. Here the sample spans 100,000 to 120,000 clones, about 80% being singletons. Sequenced: PBMCs. The source of these receptors is a man in his thirties or forties in good health and CMV-seropositive.

This clone was found a few times. This CDR3 is CASSLGRGQNTGELFF. CDR3 DNA sequence: TGTGCCAGCAGCTTGGGTCGGGGACAGAACACCGGGGAGCTGTTTTTT. The chain is built from TRBV5-4 and TRBJ2-2, with a possible D match to TRBD1 (6 bases). The germline V gene encodes CDR1 SGHNT and CDR2 YYREEE (reference sequence). This CDR3 spans 16 amino acids. V gave up 0 bases and J gave up 1 base, with 10 bases separating them.

This clone has just a few counts. The CDR3 nucleotides read TGTGCCAGCAGTGAGGGGCTTAGCGGGGTCTACGAGCAGTACTTC. Its translation: CASSEGLSGVYEQYF. The J gene is TRBJ2-7, the V gene TRBV2; 8 bases are a match to TRBD2. Trimming removed 3 bases from V and 3 bases from J; junction bases left unmatched: 7. The CDR3 loop spans 15 amino acids. CDR1 and CDR2 (germline): SNHLY, FYNNEI.

This clone has just a few counts. This chain joins TRBV5-6 and TRBJ2-7; D may be TRBD1 (5 bases). The V end was cut by 0 bases, the J end by 6 bases, with 19 bases between. The CDR3 is made up of 16 amino acids. Germline CDR1 is SGHDT and CDR2 is YYEEEE. The CDR3 DNA reads as TGTGCCAGCAGCTTGGCTTCGACAGTACGTTTGAGCGAGCAGTACTTC. This codes for CASSLASTVRLSEQYF.

This chain joins TRBV19 and TRBJ1-5; D gene unclear. Germline V CDR1 and CDR2: LNHDA, SQIVND (reference sequence). V was cut by 7 bases and J by 0 bases, with 19 bases left in between. CDR3 length: 17 amino acids. Here the CDR3 reads CASKTQYPGNSNQPQHF. CDR3 DNA: TGTGCCAGTAAAACACAGTATCCCGGTAATAGCAATCAGCCCCAGCATTTT.

V gene TRBV7-8 combines with J gene TRBJ2-7; D might be TRBD2 (6 bases). CDR1 is SGHVS and CDR2 is FQNEAQ in the germline V gene. Trimming took off 7 bases at V and 4 bases at J, with 14 bases between the two ends. The CDR3 is 13 residues long. The chain's CDR3 is CASKLSGAYEQYF. The CDR3, as DNA: TGTGCCAGCAAACTTAGCGGAGCTTACGAGCAGTACTTC. The variable domain in full, completed from reference TRBV7-8 and TRBJ2-7, reads GAGVSQSPRYKVAKRGQDVALRCDPISGHVSLFWYQQALGQGPEFLTYFQNEAQLDKSGLPSDRFFAERPEGSVSTLKIQRTQQEDSAVYLCASKLSGAYEQYFGPGTRLTVT.

The V call is TRBV14, the J call TRBJ1-2; 8 nucleotides align to TRBD1. CDR3 length equals 16 residues. The germline CDR1 and CDR2 sequences are SGHDN and FVKESK. V shed 1 base and J 4 bases; nucleotides not matched to a gene: 8. CDR3 residues: CASSQGTGTGIYGYTF. The CDR3, as DNA: TGTGCCAGCAGCCAAGGCACCGGGACAGGCATCTATGGCTACACCTTC.

The V call is TRBV29-1, the J call TRBJ1-4; TRBD1 aligns across 9 bases. CDR1 SQVTM and CDR2 ANQGSEA come from the germline V gene. The length of the CDR3 is 13 residues. The V gene end was trimmed by 6 bases and the J gene end by 7 bases; junction bases not matched to a gene: 6. The CDR3 here is CSVLTGGSEKLFF. CDR3 nucleotide sequence: TGCAGCGTGTTGACAGGGGGTTCTGAAAAACTGTTTTTT.

A few counts support this clone. The identical CDR3 is also encoded by other nucleotide sequences in the sample. The chain recombines TRBV10-3 with TRBJ2-5; 12 positions match TRBD1. J gave up 5 bases and V 6 bases, and 7 bases lay outside the gene matches. This CDR3 comprises 15 residues. Germline V gene data show CDR1 as ENHRY and CDR2 as SYGVKD. Here the CDR3 reads CAISYGTGGRETQYF. The CDR3 nucleotides read TGTGCCATCAGCTACGGGACAGGGGGCCGGGAGACCCAGTACTTC.

This clone was seen more than once but under ten times. The chain couples TRBV5-1 to TRBJ2-2; D remains ambiguous. The CDR3 spans 15 residues. The germline CDR1 and CDR2 sequences are SGHRS and YFSETQ. Trimming removed 4 bases from V and 4 bases from J, with 14 bases in between. CDR3 sequence: CASSPLRSTTGELFF. CDR3 sequence (DNA): TGCGCCAGCAGCCCCCTGAGGAGTACCACCGGGGAGCTGTTTTTT.

The rearrangement uses TRBV4-3 and TRBJ2-7; 9 bases fit TRBD2. Germline trimming cut 0 bases from V and 2 bases from J; bases unmatched to any gene: 2. This CDR3 is 15 amino acids long. Germline values: CDR1 LGHNA, CDR2 YSLEER. CDR3 coding DNA: TGCGCCAGCAGCCAAGATGCGGGGGGGGCCTACGAGCAGTACTTC. Amino acid sequence: CASSQDAGGAYEQYF.

The chain recombines TRBV27 with TRBJ1-6; TRBD1 might be the D (5 bases). V shed 0 bases and J shed 4 bases, with 13 bases lying between them. There are 17 residues in the CDR3. CDR1 and CDR2 from the germline V gene are MNHEY and SMNVEV (reference sequence). The CDR3 nucleotides read TGTGCCAGCAGTTTATCGGACACTAGCCTGTATAATTCACCCCTCCACTTT. Translation gives CASSLSDTSLYNSPLHF.

The chain combines TRBV6-5 with TRBJ1-2; D is perhaps TRBD1 (5 bases). This CDR3 contains 15 residues. V was trimmed by 7 bases and J by 0 bases, leaving 15 bases between them. Germline V gene sequence: CDR1 MNHEY, CDR2 SVGAGI. Here the CDR3 reads CASTLTPTANYGYTF. The CDR3 coding sequence is TGTGCCAGCACCCTCACCCCGACAGCTAACTATGGCTACACCTTC.

V usage is TRBV9 and J usage is TRBJ2-5; TRBD1 aligns across 9 bases. V dropped 2 bases and J dropped 7; count of bases not matched to a gene: 12. The CDR3 length is 16 residues. The germline CDR1 and CDR2 sequences are SGDLS and YYNGEE. Written as DNA, the CDR3 is TGTGCCAGCAGCGTGGATACAGGGGGCCCTTCGGGGACCCAGTACTTC. Its protein is CASSVDTGGPSGTQYF.

This clone is a singleton in its sample. V is TRBV4-1 and J is TRBJ1-1; 8 bases are a match to TRBD1. Unmatched junction bases numbered 8, after V lost 7 bases and J lost 4 bases. CDR1 and CDR2 from the germline V gene are MGHRA and YSYEKL. The CDR3 spans 14 residues. The CDR3 is CASTRTGYFTEAFF. The CDR3 coding sequence is TGCGCCAGCACCCGGACAGGGTATTTCACTGAAGCTTTCTTT.

V and J are TRBV29-1 and TRBJ1-2; 8 bases align to TRBD1. Trimming cost V 3 bases and J 3 bases; bases outside gene matches: 9. Germline CDR1 and CDR2: SQVTM and ANQGSEA. The CDR3 is made up of 15 amino acids. CDR3 DNA: TGCAGCGTTGAGTCGGACAGGGCCCGGTACTATGGCTACACCTTC. Its protein product is CSVESDRARYYGYTF.

The chain has TRBV6-6 and TRBJ1-2; 9 positions agree with TRBD1. Trimming took 7 bases from V and 6 from J; bases not matched to a gene: 3. Germline assignment: CDR1 MNHNY and CDR2 SVGAGI (reference sequence). The CDR3 extends over 12 amino acids. The CDR3 DNA reads TGTGCCAGCAAGGGACAGGGCGATGGCTACACCTTC. Translation gives CASKGQGDGYTF.

The genes are TRBV5-6 and TRBJ2-4, with 7 bases fitting TRBD2. V shed 0 bases, J shed 3 bases, and the junction held 6 bases outside the gene matches. CDR1 is SGHDT, CDR2 YYEEEE, per germline. This CDR3 spans 16 amino acids. The CDR3 reads CASSLVEGGVKNIQYF. As DNA, the CDR3 is TGTGCCAGCAGCTTGGTCGAGGGAGGGGTCAAAAACATTCAGTACTTC.

The genes are TRBV28 and TRBJ2-5, with D unclear. V lost 9 bases and J lost 0, with 11 bases in between. Germline V gives CDR1 MDHEN, CDR2 SYDVKM. The CDR3 has 13 residues. The CDR3 coding sequence is TGTGCCAGTTGCGGTAGGCACCAAGAGACCCAGTACTTC. Its protein product is CASCGRHQETQYF. The full variable domain, with the rest looked up from reference TRBV28 and TRBJ2-5, is DVKVTQSSRYLVKRTGEKVFLECVQDMDHENMFWYRQDPGLGLRLIYFSYDVKMKEKGDIPEGYSVSREKKERFSLILESASTNQTSMYLCASCGRHQETQYFGPGTRLLVL.

This clone was seen only once. The same CDR3 is also encoded by other DNA sequences in this sample. This chain links TRBV19 with TRBJ1-1, with D tentatively TRBD1 (5 bases). The CDR3 is 12 residues long. V lost 3 bases and J lost 5, with 7 bases in between. Germline loops: CDR1 LNHDA, CDR2 SQIVND (reference sequence). CDR3 nucleotide sequence: TGTGCCAGTAGTATGGGGGGGACTGAAGCTTTCTTT. Its translation: CASSMGGTEAFF. The full variable domain, in which reference TRBV19 and TRBJ1-1 provide the parts outside the CDR3, is DGGITQSPKYLFRKEGQNVTLSCEQNLNHDAMYWYRQDPGQGLRLIYYSQIVNDFQKGDIAEGYSVSREKKESFPLTVTSAQKNPTAFYLCASSMGGTEAFFGQGTRLTVV.

The sample holds one count of this clone. The chain recombines TRBV11-3 with TRBJ2-1; TRBD2 matches at 10 bases. The germline V gene encodes CDR1 SGHNT and CDR2 YENEEA. This CDR3 region has 15 residues. V was pared by 5 bases and J by 4 bases, with 5 bases of the junction left unmatched. This CDR3 reads CASSPGLAQYNEQFF. The CDR3 bases are TGTGCCAGCAGCCCGGGACTAGCGCAGTACAATGAGCAGTTCTTC.

The genes are TRBV4-3 and TRBJ1-2; no firm D call. The V gene lost 0 bases and the J gene lost 3 bases, with 11 bases spanning the gap. The CDR3 length is 15 residues. Germline V gives CDR1 LGHNA, CDR2 YSLEER. In DNA form, the CDR3 reads TGCGCCAGCAGCCAAGATTTTGCAGTCTACTATGGCTACACCTTC. Translated: CASSQDFAVYYGYTF.